One and the same sample provided the 12 T cell receptor beta chains below, sequenced in a study of shared clonotypes between healthy human individuals. The naive CD8 fraction comprised CD45RO-negative cells positively selected for CCR7 and excluded terminally differentiated effector memory CD45RA+ cells. TCRdb's copy holds only in-frame clones and misses some; the assay was immunoSEQ multiplex PCR. The data hold hundreds of thousands of clones, with almost 95% observed a single time. The sequenced material came from naive CD8+ T cells sorted from blood. The receptors originated from a man aged 25-45 years in good health.

This clone was counted once. The same CDR3 arises from other DNA sequences in this sample as well. CDR3 sequence: CASSSRTAYEQYF. The CDR3 bases are TGTGCCAGCAGCTCCAGGACAGCCTACGAGCAGTACTTC. The rearrangement joins TRBV7-9 to TRBJ2-7; D might be TRBD1 (6 bases). Germline V gives CDR1 SEHNR, CDR2 FQNEAQ (reference sequence). This CDR3 comprises 13 residues. V was trimmed by 4 bases and J by 2 bases, leaving 9 bases between them.

Remarks on this clone: The junction and the germline gene differ at one end; a read error may be behind it. The V gene is TRBV7-7, the J gene TRBJ2-1, with TRBD2 matching over 15 bases. The CDR3 sequence is 18 residues long. Per the germline V gene, CDR1 is SSHAT and CDR2 is FNYEAQ (reference sequence). The CDR3 DNA reads TGTGCTAGCAGCAGGGGACTAGCGGGAGGATATACAGACAATGAGCAGTTCTTC. This sequence encodes CASSRGLAGGYTDNEQFF. Combining the CDR3 with reference TRBV7-7 and TRBJ2-1 gives the whole variable domain GAGVSQSPRYKVTKRGQDVTLRCDPISSHATLYWYQQALGQGPEFLTYFNYEAQPDKSGLPSDRFSAERPEGSISTLTIQRTEQRDSAMYRCASSRGLAGGYTDNEQFFGPGTRLTVL.

The chain employs TRBV29-1 and TRBJ2-1; 10 positions match TRBD2. The germline CDR1 and CDR2 sequences are SQVTM and ANQGSEA. The CDR3 has 14 residues. The V and J ends lost 6 bases and 6 bases, in that order; junction bases with no gene match: 8. CDR3 residues: CSVISSGSFNEQFF. The CDR3 DNA is TGCAGCGTCATCTCTAGCGGGAGTTTCAATGAGCAGTTCTTC.

The chain employs TRBV29-1 and TRBJ1-1; D perhaps matches TRBD1 (5 bases). CDR3 size: 15 residues. The V and J ends lost 7 bases and 4 bases respectively, with 22 bases between them. The germline V gene encodes CDR1 SQVTM and CDR2 ANQGSEA. CDR3 sequence: CSAGFLGAGGTEAFF. As DNA, the CDR3 is TGCAGCGCCGGGTTTCTTGGGGCCGGAGGCACTGAAGCTTTCTTT.

V is TRBV27 and J is TRBJ2-7; no clear D gene. Germline values: CDR1 MNHEY, CDR2 SMNVEV (reference sequence). Trimming removed 4 bases at V and 7 bases at J, with 11 bases between. This CDR3 has 12 residues. The CDR3 here is CASSSTRVEQYF. The CDR3 DNA reads as TGTGCCAGCAGTTCCACCCGGGTTGAGCAGTACTTC.

The rearrangement uses TRBV27 and TRBJ2-7, with 8 nucleotides matching TRBD1. Germline CDR1 is MNHEY and CDR2 is SMNVEV (reference sequence). CDR3 length equals 16 residues. After removal of 3 bases from V and 0 bases from J, the junction contained 7 bases not matched to a gene. The CDR3 sequence: CASSFFGQGSSYEQYF. Written as DNA, the CDR3 is TGTGCCAGCAGTTTCTTCGGACAGGGAAGCTCCTACGAGCAGTACTTC.

The rearrangement joins TRBV11-2 to TRBJ2-2, with D perhaps matching TRBD2 (6 bases). CDR3 length equals 15 residues. In germline, CDR1 is SGHAT, CDR2 FQNNGV. V lost 4 bases to trimming and J lost 7 bases, with 16 bases between them. CDR3 DNA: TGTGCCAGCAGCTCACGGACCCTAGCGATCGGGGAGCTGTTTTTT. Translated: CASSSRTLAIGELFF.

The table lists this clone with a count of one. The chain carries TRBV10-2 and TRBJ2-7; 8 positions match TRBD1. Germline CDR1 reads WSHSY; CDR2 reads SAAADI. V shed 8 bases and J 1 base; nucleotides not matched to a gene: 4. CDR3 length equals 13 residues. CDR3 DNA sequence: TGCGCCAGCTCGACAGGGGAATCCTACGAGCAGTACTTC. The encoded protein is CASSTGESYEQYF.

In this sample, this clone turned up a few times. V is TRBV7-9 and J is TRBJ1-2; D remains unclear. This CDR3 region has 12 residues. Germline-derived CDR1 and CDR2 are SEHNR and FQNEAQ (reference sequence). V gave up 5 bases and J gave up 10 bases, with 14 bases separating them. This chain's CDR3 is CASSEGPHTYTF. For the CDR3, the DNA is TGTGCCAGCAGCGAGGGCCCCCATACCTACACCTTC.

The chain couples TRBV4-1 to TRBJ2-2; tentatively, D is TRBD1 or TRBD2 (6 bases each). Germline CDR1 is MGHRA and CDR2 is YSYEKL. V was shortened by 5 bases and J by 6 bases, with 13 bases between the two germline ends. The CDR3 sequence is 14 residues long. This chain's CDR3 is CASSYDRGPGELFF. CDR3 in DNA: TGCGCCAGCAGCTATGATCGGGGGCCCGGGGAGCTGTTTTTT.

The J gene is TRBJ2-2, the V gene TRBV18; possible D gene TRBD2, 5 bases. CDR1 and CDR2 from the germline V gene are KGHSH and LQKENI. The CDR3 is 14 amino acids. The V end was cut by 0 bases, the J end by 6 bases, with 8 bases between. The CDR3 is CASSPPRGAGELFF. The CDR3 bases are TGTGCCAGCTCACCACCACGGGGAGCCGGGGAGCTGTTTTTT.

This clone was counted a single time. This chain connects TRBV28 to TRBJ2-7; TRBD1 might be the D (5 bases). Trimming shortened V by 3 bases and J by 3 bases, and 12 bases separated the two germline ends. Germline CDR1 MDHEN, CDR2 SYDVKM. The CDR3 consists of 14 residues. The chain's CDR3 is CASSLVRTHYEQYF. The DNA for the CDR3 is TGTGCCAGCAGTTTGGTCCGGACACACTACGAGCAGTACTTC.